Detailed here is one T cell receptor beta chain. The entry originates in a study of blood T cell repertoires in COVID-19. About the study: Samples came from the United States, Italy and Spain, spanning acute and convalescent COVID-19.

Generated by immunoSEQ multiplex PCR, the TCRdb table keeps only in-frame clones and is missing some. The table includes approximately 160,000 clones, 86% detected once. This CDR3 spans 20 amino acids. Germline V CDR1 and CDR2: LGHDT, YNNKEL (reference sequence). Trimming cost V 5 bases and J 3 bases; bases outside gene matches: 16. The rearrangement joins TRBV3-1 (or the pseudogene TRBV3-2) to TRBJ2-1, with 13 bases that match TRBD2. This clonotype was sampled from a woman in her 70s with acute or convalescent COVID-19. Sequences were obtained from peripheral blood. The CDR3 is CASSFPPPGLAGPLYNEQFF. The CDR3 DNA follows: TGTGCCAGCAGCTTCCCACCACCGGGACTAGCGGGGCCCCTCTACAATGAGCAGTTCTTC.